Sequencing of this TCR beta chain was carried out in a study of T-cell reconstitution after alpha-beta-depleted transplantation in children. This clonotype was recorded many times. As it was prepared, the TCRbeta library received unique molecular identifiers. TCRdb analysed the PCR reads with MiXCR anew, one entry per CDR3 protein. The profile shows roughly 23,000 distinct CDR3 sequences, roughly 11% of them singletons. Germline V gene sequence: CDR1 LGHNA, CDR2 YNFKEQ. V dropped 0 bases and J dropped 5 bases, with 8 bases sitting between them. The CDR3 consists of 14 residues. The V and J genes are TRBV4-2 and TRBJ2-1; D gene ambiguous. The source is a human donor who donated a stem cell graft to a child with chronic granulomatous disease. The sample consisted of PBMCs from the stem cell graft donor, taken from the stem cell graft. CDR3 protein: CASSQDYGNNEQFF. The CDR3 DNA sequence: TGTGCCAGCAGCCAAGATTATGGAAACAATGAGCAGTTCTTC.